The 27 T cell receptor beta chains below all came from one sample that was sequenced in a study of shared clonotypes between healthy human individuals. CD45RO-negative cells were positively selected for CCR7, leaving out terminally differentiated effector memory CD45RA+ cells. TCRdb's copy holds only in-frame clones and misses some; the assay was immunoSEQ multiplex PCR. The sample lists roughly 2.1 million clones, about 93% occurring once. Sequenced input: naive CD8+ T cells from PBMCs. These receptors all stem from a man between 18 and 29 years old in good health. Some clones in this sample may be carry-over from other donors' samples.

The J gene is TRBJ2-3, the V gene TRBV15, with D unclear. Germline values: CDR1 LNHNV, CDR2 YYDKDF (reference sequence). The CDR3 is 12 amino acids. Between the trimmed V and J ends, which lost 8 bases and 4 bases, there was a span of 10 bases. The chain's CDR3 is CATGDNPDTQYF. In DNA form, the CDR3 reads TGTGCCACCGGAGATAACCCAGATACGCAGTATTTT.

This clone was recorded once. This chain joins TRBV28 and TRBJ2-7; 8 bases agree with TRBD2. The CDR3 is 16 amino acids. V gave up 2 bases and J gave up 5 bases; unmatched junction bases: 11. Germline loops: CDR1 MDHEN, CDR2 SYDVKM. As DNA, the CDR3 is TGTGCCAGCAGTTTAATTCCCGGGCTAGCGGGTGACGAGCAGTACTTC. It yields the protein CASSLIPGLAGDEQYF.

The DNA of the CDR3 is TGTGCTAGTGGTTTGAGTGAAGACGGATTAGAGACCCAGTACTTC. Translation gives CASGLSEDGLETQYF. This chain connects TRBV12-5 to TRBJ2-5; D gene ambiguous. This CDR3 contains 15 residues. Germline values: CDR1 LGHNT, CDR2 FRNRAP. V was pared by 2 bases and J by 4 bases, with 14 bases between.

This rearrangement joins TRBV30 to TRBJ2-5, with D perhaps assigned TRBD1 or TRBD2 (5 bases each). Germline lookup yields CDR1 GTSNPN and CDR2 SVGIG (reference sequence). Trimming took 3 bases from V and 11 from J, leaving 19 bases between them. This CDR3 spans 13 amino acids. The CDR3 here is CAWRRPGADEQYF. CDR3 bases: TGTGCCTGGAGGAGGCCCGGGGCGGATGAGCAGTACTTC. Using reference TRBV30 and TRBJ2-5 for the parts outside the CDR3, the full variable domain is SQTIHQWPATLVQPVGSPLSLECTVEGTSNPNLYWYRQAAGRGLQLLFYSVGIGQISSEVPQNLSASRPQDRQFILSSKKLLLSDSGFYLCAWRRPGADEQYFGPGTRLLVL.

This chain uses TRBV7-9 with TRBJ1-1; no clear D. This CDR3 region has 12 residues. Trimming removed 5 bases at V and 5 bases at J, with 9 bases between. Germline V gene sequence: CDR1 SEHNR, CDR2 FQNEAQ (reference sequence). The CDR3 protein is CASSPSITEAFF. The CDR3 bases are TGTGCCAGCAGCCCTAGTATTACTGAAGCTTTCTTT. Variable domain in full (rest from reference TRBV7-9 and TRBJ1-1): DTGVSQNPRHKITKRGQNVTFRCDPISEHNRLYWYRQTLGQGPEFLTYFQNEAQLEKSRLLSDRFSAERPKGSFSTLEIQRTEQGDSAMYLCASSPSITEAFFGQGTRLTVV.

J is TRBJ2-1 and V is TRBV6-1; D is possibly TRBD2 (6 bases). This CDR3 spans 13 amino acids. The germline V gene encodes CDR1 MNHNS and CDR2 SASEGT. V lost 8 bases and J 1 base, leaving 9 bases between the germline ends. The CDR3 sequence is CASGEESYNEQFF. The CDR3 DNA reads TGTGCCAGCGGGGAGGAGTCCTACAATGAGCAGTTCTTC.

This chain links TRBV28 with TRBJ2-2, with unresolved D. V was clipped by 1 base and J by 0 bases, with 6 bases between them. This CDR3 comprises 15 residues. The germline V gene has CDR1 MDHEN and CDR2 SYDVKM. The CDR3 sequence is CASSLSGTNTGELFF. The CDR3, as DNA: TGTGCCAGCAGTTTATCTGGAACGAACACCGGGGAGCTGTTTTTT.

This clone appeared a few times. The gene calls are TRBV30 and TRBJ1-1; tentatively, D is TRBD1 (5 bases). Trimming removed 2 bases at V and 1 base at J, with 8 bases between. The V gene's germline CDR1 is GTSNPN and CDR2 SVGIG (reference sequence). The CDR3 has 13 amino acids. In DNA form, the CDR3 reads TGTGCCTGGAGTATCGACAGGAACACTGAAGCTTTCTTT. Protein product: CAWSIDRNTEAFF.

V gene TRBV13 combines with J gene TRBJ2-1; 7 nucleotides agree with TRBD2. Germline CDR1 and CDR2: PRHDT and FYEKMQ (reference sequence). V lost 6 bases to trimming and J lost 9 bases; unmatched junction nucleotides: 11. The CDR3 contains 14 residues. The CDR3 coding sequence is TGTGCCAGCAGTCAGACGGGAGGTGTGGTTGAGCAGTTCTTC. Translation: CASSQTGGVVEQFF. Full variable domain (outside the CDR3, taken from reference TRBV13 and TRBJ2-1): AAGVIQSPRHLIKEKRETATLKCYPIPRHDTVYWYQQGPGQDPQFLISFYEKMQSDKGSIPDRFSAQQFSDYHSELNMSSLELGDSALYFCASSQTGGVVEQFFGPGTRLTVL.

The V gene is TRBV7-9, the J gene TRBJ2-7; 7 bases are a match to TRBD2. The V gene's germline CDR1 is SEHNR and CDR2 FQNEAQ (reference sequence). The CDR3 spans 12 residues. Trimming removed 10 bases from V and 7 bases from J; junction bases left unmatched: 10. The CDR3 sequence is CATSLGGREQYF. The DNA for the CDR3 is TGTGCCACCTCACTCGGGGGGAGGGAGCAGTACTTC.

The chain couples TRBV27 to TRBJ1-3; the D gene is possibly TRBD1 (6 bases). Germline V gives CDR1 MNHEY, CDR2 SMNVEV (reference sequence). The CDR3 runs to 19 residues. Trimming shortened V by 0 bases and J by 0 bases, and 18 bases separated the two germline ends. Here the CDR3 DNA reads TGTGCCAGCAGTTTATCCCCAACCGTAGGGGGGACCTCTGGAAACACCATATATTTT. Its translation: CASSLSPTVGGTSGNTIYF.

In its sample, this clone was seen a few times. Other DNA variants within this sample encode the same CDR3. The chain links TRBV7-9 to TRBJ1-1; D not certain. V shed 0 bases and J shed 1 base, with 6 bases lying between them. Germline CDR1 and CDR2: SEHNR and FQNEAQ (reference sequence). The CDR3 consists of 14 residues. The CDR3 loop is CASSLAGGNTEAFF. The CDR3 DNA reads as TGTGCCAGCAGCTTAGCCGGAGGGAACACTGAAGCTTTCTTT.

The chain has TRBV6-6 and TRBJ2-7; unclear D gene. Germline V gives CDR1 MNHNY, CDR2 SVGAGI (reference sequence). The CDR3 totals 14 residues. Trimming removed 8 bases from V and 4 bases from J, with 18 bases in between. This CDR3 reads CASAAQREWYEQYF. Written as DNA, the CDR3 is TGTGCCAGCGCCGCCCAGAGAGAGTGGTACGAGCAGTACTTC.

The chain employs TRBV4-3 and TRBJ1-2; D gene uncertain. Trimming pared 0 bases from V and 5 bases from J, leaving 13 bases between. The CDR3 is made up of 15 amino acids. Germline V gives CDR1 LGHNA, CDR2 YSLEER. CDR3 amino acids: CASSQDRRLRYGYTF. The DNA of the CDR3 is TGCGCCAGCAGCCAAGATCGTAGGCTGAGGTATGGCTACACCTTC.

V gene TRBV21-1 combines with J gene TRBJ2-1; the table's D call, TRBD2, was not checked against the DNA. TRBV21-1 is assigned pseudogene status. The CDR3 spans 15 residues. CDR3 region: CASSNFALSHNEQFF. The DNA for the CDR3 is TGTGCCAGCAGCAATTTTGCACTGTCCCACAATGAGCAGTTCTTC.

V usage is TRBV27 and J usage is TRBJ2-7, with D possibly TRBD1 on 5 matching bases. Trimming removed 7 bases from V and 6 bases from J, with 16 bases in between. The V gene's germline CDR1 is MNHEY and CDR2 SMNVEV (reference sequence). The CDR3 loop spans 13 amino acids. Here the CDR3 reads CASKGRVMGEQYF. CDR3 DNA: TGTGCCAGCAAGGGCAGGGTAATGGGCGAGCAGTACTTC.

This chain uses TRBV11-2 with TRBJ2-4; tentative D call: TRBD2 (5 bases). Trimming cost V 0 bases and J 15 bases, with 15 bases left between them. The CDR3 is 13 amino acids. Germline V CDR1 and CDR2: SGHAT, FQNNGV. CDR3 in DNA: TGTGCCAGCAGCTTAGATCCGGGAACGGAGAGGTACTTC. The encoded protein is CASSLDPGTERYF.

This rearrangement joins TRBV4-3 to TRBJ2-2; D may be TRBD2 (5 bases). The CDR3 has 17 residues. Deletions cut 0 bases from V and 6 bases from J, with 17 bases between. Germline V lookup: CDR1 LGHNA, CDR2 YSLEER. In DNA, the CDR3 is TGCGCCAGCAGCCAAGAACCGGCGGGTGAATGGCCCGGGGAGCTGTTTTTT. Translated: CASSQEPAGEWPGELFF.

The V gene is TRBV7-8, the J gene TRBJ1-1, with D uncertain. The CDR3 totals 14 residues. CDR1 and CDR2 (germline): SGHVS, FQNEAQ. V lost 1 base and J lost 4, with 10 bases in between. This CDR3 is CASSLGLSVTEAFF. The CDR3 DNA follows: TGTGCCAGCAGCTTAGGTCTTTCGGTCACTGAAGCTTTCTTT.

In its sample, this clone was seen once. The chain joins TRBV10-3 to TRBJ1-5, with a weak D call TRBD1 (6 bases). The CDR3 has 14 amino acids. The germline V gene encodes CDR1 ENHRY and CDR2 SYGVKD. The ends were cut back, 0 bases at V and 5 bases at J, with 8 bases in the middle. The CDR3 DNA reads as TGTGCCATCAGTGAGTCGAAGGGGGATCAGCCCCAGCATTTT. Its translation is CAISESKGDQPQHF.

The chain couples TRBV7-9 to TRBJ2-3; no clear D. V lost 7 bases to trimming and J lost 0 bases, with 8 bases between them. The germline gives CDR1 SEHNR, CDR2 FQNEAQ (reference sequence). The CDR3 loop spans 13 amino acids. CDR3: CASTRTSTDTQYF. DNA of the CDR3: TGTGCCAGCACGAGAACTAGCACAGATACGCAGTATTTT. The whole variable domain, filled in from reference TRBV7-9 and TRBJ2-3, reads DTGVSQNPRHKITKRGQNVTFRCDPISEHNRLYWYRQTLGQGPEFLTYFQNEAQLEKSRLLSDRFSAERPKGSFSTLEIQRTEQGDSAMYLCASTRTSTDTQYFGPGTRLTVL.

V usage is TRBV13 and J usage is TRBJ2-7; D not resolved. Trimming pared 2 bases from V and 4 bases from J, leaving 12 bases between. Germline V gives CDR1 PRHDT, CDR2 FYEKMQ (reference sequence). CDR3 length equals 14 residues. CDR3 coding DNA: TGTGCCAGCAGCTTATTTGTGATACCGTACGAGCAGTACTTC. Residues: CASSLFVIPYEQYF.

The chain uses TRBV27 and TRBJ2-7; 9 nucleotides line up with TRBD2. CDR1 is MNHEY and CDR2 is SMNVEV in the germline V gene (reference sequence). The length of the CDR3 is 18 residues. The V and J ends lost 5 bases and 0 bases, in that order; junction bases with no gene match: 14. The CDR3 sequence: CASSANTLLAGNSYEQYF. The CDR3 coding sequence is TGTGCCAGCAGTGCGAATACGCTTCTAGCGGGGAACTCCTACGAGCAGTACTTC.

V gene TRBV14 combines with J gene TRBJ2-3; the D gene could be TRBD1 or TRBD2 (6 bases each). Germline V gene data show CDR1 as SGHDN and CDR2 as FVKESK. The CDR3 sequence is 15 residues long. The V end lost 3 bases, the J end lost 2 bases, and 12 bases lay between the germline ends. The CDR3 here is CASSQGGSYTDTQYF. The DNA of the CDR3 is TGTGCCAGCAGCCAGGGGGGCAGCTACACAGATACGCAGTATTTT.

The V gene is TRBV6-6, the J gene TRBJ2-5; D gene uncertain. CDR3 length: 11 residues. Germline assignment: CDR1 MNHNY and CDR2 SVGAGI (reference sequence). V was pared by 10 bases and J by 5 bases, with 11 bases between. The DNA for the CDR3 is TGTGCCACCCGATTTGGGGAGACCCAGTACTTC. It codes for CATRFGETQYF.

The J gene is TRBJ2-3, the V gene TRBV7-6; 11 positions agree with TRBD2. The V and J ends lost 5 bases and 2 bases, in that order; junction bases with no gene match: 9. Per germline, CDR1 SGHVS and CDR2 FNYEAQ. The CDR3 covers 17 residues. The CDR3, as DNA: TGTGCCAGCAGCCCCACACTAGCGGGAGAGATCACAGATACGCAGTATTTT. Its protein product is CASSPTLAGEITDTQYF.

The V gene is TRBV19, the J gene TRBJ2-7; D may be TRBD1 (5 bases). V was shortened by 7 bases and J by 3 bases, with 13 bases between the two germline ends. Germline CDR1 LNHDA, CDR2 SQIVND (reference sequence). This CDR3 is built from 13 residues. CDR3 coding DNA: TGTGCCAGTACCGGCCGACAGAGCTACGAGCAGTACTTC. Amino acid sequence: CASTGRQSYEQYF.